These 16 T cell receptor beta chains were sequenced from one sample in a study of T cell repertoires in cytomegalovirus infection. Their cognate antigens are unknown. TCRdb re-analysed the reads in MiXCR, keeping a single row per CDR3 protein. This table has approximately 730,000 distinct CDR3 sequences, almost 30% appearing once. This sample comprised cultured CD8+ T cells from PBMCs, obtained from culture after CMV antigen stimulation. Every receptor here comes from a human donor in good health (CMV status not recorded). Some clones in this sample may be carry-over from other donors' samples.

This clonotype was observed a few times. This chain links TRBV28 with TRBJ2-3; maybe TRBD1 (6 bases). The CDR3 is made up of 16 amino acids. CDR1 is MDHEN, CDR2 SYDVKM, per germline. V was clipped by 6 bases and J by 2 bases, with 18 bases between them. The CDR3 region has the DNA TGTGCCAGCAGCCCCAGGGCGGCAGGGGACACAGATACGCAGTATTTT. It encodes CASSPRAAGDTDTQYF. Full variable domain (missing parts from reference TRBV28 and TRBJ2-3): DVKVTQSSRYLVKRTGEKVFLECVQDMDHENMFWYRQDPGLGLRLIYFSYDVKMKEKGDIPEGYSVSREKKERFSLILESASTNQTSMYLCASSPRAAGDTDTQYFGPGTRLTVL.

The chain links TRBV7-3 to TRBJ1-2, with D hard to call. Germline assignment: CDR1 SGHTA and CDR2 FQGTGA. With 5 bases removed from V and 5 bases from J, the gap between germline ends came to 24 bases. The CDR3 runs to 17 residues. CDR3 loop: CASSRARRTSNLYGYTF. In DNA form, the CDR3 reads TGTGCCAGCAGCCGGGCTCGCCGGACCAGTAACTTGTATGGCTACACCTTC.

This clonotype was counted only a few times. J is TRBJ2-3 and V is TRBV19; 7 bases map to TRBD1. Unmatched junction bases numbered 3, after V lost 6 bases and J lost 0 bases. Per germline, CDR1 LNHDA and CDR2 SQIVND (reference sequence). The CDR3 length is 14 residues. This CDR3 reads CASSIQGSTDTQYF. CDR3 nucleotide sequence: TGTGCCAGTAGCATACAGGGGAGCACAGATACGCAGTATTTT.

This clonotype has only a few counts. The chain's CDR3 is CASINYRGSGYGYTF. The CDR3 coding sequence is TGTGCCAGCATTAACTACAGGGGAAGCGGCTATGGCTACACCTTC. The rearrangement links TRBV6-2 or TRBV6-3 to TRBJ1-2; 7 bases are shared with TRBD1. V dropped 7 bases and J dropped 4; count of bases not matched to a gene: 12. The V gene's germline CDR1 is MNHEY and CDR2 SVGEGT. There are 15 residues in the CDR3.

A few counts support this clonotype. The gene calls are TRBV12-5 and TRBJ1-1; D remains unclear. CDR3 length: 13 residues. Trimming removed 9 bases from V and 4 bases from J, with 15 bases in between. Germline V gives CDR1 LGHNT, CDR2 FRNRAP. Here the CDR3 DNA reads TGTGCTAGGGAGTCGCTTTTCGGCACTGAAGCTTTCTTT. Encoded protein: CARESLFGTEAFF. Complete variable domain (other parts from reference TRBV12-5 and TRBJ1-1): DARVTQTPRHKVTEMGQEVTMRCQPILGHNTVFWYRQTMMQGLELLAYFRNRAPLDDSGMPKDRFSAEMPDATLATLKIQPSEPRDSAVYFCARESLFGTEAFFGQGTRLTVV.

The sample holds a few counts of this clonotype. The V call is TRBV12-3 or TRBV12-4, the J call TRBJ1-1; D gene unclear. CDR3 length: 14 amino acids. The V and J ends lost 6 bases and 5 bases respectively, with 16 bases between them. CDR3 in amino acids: CASRTNTERTEAFF. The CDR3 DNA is TGTGCCAGCAGAACAAACACCGAGAGGACTGAAGCTTTCTTT.

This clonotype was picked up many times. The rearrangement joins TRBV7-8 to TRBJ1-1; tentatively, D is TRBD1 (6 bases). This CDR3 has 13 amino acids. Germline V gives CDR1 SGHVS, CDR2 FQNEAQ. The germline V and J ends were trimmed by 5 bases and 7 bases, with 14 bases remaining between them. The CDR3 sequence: CASSIKGDGEAFF. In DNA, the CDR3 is TGTGCCAGCAGCATAAAGGGGGACGGTGAAGCTTTCTTT.

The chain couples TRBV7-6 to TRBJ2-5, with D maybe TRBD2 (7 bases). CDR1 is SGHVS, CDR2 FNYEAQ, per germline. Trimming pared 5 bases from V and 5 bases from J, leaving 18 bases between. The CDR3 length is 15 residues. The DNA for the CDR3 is TGTGCCAGCAGCCCGCGATCGGGGGGCGCGGAGACCCAGTACTTC. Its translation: CASSPRSGGAETQYF.

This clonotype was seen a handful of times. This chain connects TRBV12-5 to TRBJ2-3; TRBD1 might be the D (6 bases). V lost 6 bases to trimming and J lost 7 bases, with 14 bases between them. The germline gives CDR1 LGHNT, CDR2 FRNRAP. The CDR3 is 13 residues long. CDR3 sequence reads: CASGSGDKHTQYF. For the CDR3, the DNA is TGTGCTAGTGGCTCAGGGGATAAACATACGCAGTATTTT.

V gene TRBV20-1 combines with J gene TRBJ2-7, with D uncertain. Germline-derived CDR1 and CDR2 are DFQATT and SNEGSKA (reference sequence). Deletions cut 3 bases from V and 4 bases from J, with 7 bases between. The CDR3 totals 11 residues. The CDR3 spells CSARKDYEQYV. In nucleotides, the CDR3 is TGCAGTGCTAGGAAAGATTACGAGCAGTACGTC.

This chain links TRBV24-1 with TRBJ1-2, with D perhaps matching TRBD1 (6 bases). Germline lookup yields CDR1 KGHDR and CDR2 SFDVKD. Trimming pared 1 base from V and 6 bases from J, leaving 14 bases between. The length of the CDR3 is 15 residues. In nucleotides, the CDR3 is TGTGCCACCAGTGATTTCGGACAGAGTGTTGATGGCTACACCTTC. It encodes CATSDFGQSVDGYTF.

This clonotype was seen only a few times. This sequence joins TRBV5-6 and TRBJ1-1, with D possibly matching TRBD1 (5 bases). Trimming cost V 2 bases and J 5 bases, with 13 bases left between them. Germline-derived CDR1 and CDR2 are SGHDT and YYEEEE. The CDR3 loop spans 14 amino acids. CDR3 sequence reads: CASSFHGGGTEAFF. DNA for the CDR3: TGTGCCAGCAGCTTTCATGGTGGGGGGACTGAAGCTTTCTTT.

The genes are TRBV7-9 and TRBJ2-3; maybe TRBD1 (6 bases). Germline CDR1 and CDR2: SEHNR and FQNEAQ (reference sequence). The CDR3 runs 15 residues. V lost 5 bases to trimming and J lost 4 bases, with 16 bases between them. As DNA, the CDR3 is TGTGCCAGCAGCCTCCCAGGGGCCCAAGCAGATACGCAGTATTTT. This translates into CASSLPGAQADTQYF. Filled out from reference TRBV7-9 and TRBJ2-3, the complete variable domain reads DTGVSQNPRHKITKRGQNVTFRCDPISEHNRLYWYRQTLGQGPEFLTYFQNEAQLEKSRLLSDRFSAERPKGSFSTLEIQRTEQGDSAMYLCASSLPGAQADTQYFGPGTRLTVL.

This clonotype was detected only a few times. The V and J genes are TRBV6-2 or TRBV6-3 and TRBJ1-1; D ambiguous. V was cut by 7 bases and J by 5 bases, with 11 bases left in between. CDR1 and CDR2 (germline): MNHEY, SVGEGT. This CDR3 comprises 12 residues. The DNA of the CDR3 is TGTGCCAGCACCGCGGGAGGGACTGAAGCTTTCTTT. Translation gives CASTAGGTEAFF.

DNA of the CDR3: TGTGCCAGCAGCTTATTTACGGGGGGAAAGACTGGTGGGGAGCTGTTTTTT. Translating gives CASSLFTGGKTGGELFF. The chain uses TRBV11-2 and TRBJ2-2; 7 nucleotides line up with TRBD2. CDR3 length equals 17 residues. Germline loops: CDR1 SGHAT, CDR2 FQNNGV. V lost 2 bases and J lost 8; bases outside the gene matches: 14.

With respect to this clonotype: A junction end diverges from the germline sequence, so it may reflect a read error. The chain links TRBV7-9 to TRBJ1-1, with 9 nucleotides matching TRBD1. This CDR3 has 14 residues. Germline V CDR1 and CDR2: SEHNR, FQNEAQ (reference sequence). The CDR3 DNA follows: TGTGCCAGCAGCAACAATGACAGGGGGAGGCCTGCCCGATTT. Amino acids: CASSNNDRGRPARF. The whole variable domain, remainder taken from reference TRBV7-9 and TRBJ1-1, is DTGVSQNPRHKITKRGQNVTFRCDPISEHNRLYWYRQTLGQGPEFLTYFQNEAQLEKSRLLSDRFSAERPKGSFSTLEIQRTEQGDSAMYLCASSNNDRGRPARFGQGTRLTVV.